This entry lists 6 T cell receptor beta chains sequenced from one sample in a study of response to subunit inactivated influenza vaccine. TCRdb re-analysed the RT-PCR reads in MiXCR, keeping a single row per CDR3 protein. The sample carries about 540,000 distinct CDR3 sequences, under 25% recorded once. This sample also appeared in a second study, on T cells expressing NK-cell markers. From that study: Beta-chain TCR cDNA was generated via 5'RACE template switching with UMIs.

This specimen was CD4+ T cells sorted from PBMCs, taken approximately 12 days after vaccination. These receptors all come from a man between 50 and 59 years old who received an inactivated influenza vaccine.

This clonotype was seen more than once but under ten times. CDR3 sequence reads: CSVVGRMNTEAFF. Written as DNA, the CDR3 is TGCAGCGTTGTTGGTCGGATGAACACTGAAGCTTTCTTT. The chain recombines TRBV29-1 with TRBJ1-1; D ambiguous. From germline, CDR1 is SQVTM and CDR2 ANQGSEA. The CDR3 sequence is 13 residues long. Trimming took off 4 bases at V and 0 bases at J, with 9 bases between the two ends.

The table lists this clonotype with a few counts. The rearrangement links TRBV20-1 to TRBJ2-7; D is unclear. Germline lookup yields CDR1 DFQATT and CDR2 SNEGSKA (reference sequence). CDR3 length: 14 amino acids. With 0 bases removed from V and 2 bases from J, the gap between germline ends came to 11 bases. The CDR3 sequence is CSARDSRFTYEQYF. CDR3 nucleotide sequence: TGCAGTGCTAGAGATAGTAGGTTTACCTACGAGCAGTACTTC.

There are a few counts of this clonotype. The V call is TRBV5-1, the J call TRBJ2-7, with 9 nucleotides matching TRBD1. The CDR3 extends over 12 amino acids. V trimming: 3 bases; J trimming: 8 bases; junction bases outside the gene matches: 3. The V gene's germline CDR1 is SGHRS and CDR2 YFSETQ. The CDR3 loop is CASSSGQGKQYF. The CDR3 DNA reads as TGCGCCAGCAGCTCGGGACAGGGAAAGCAGTACTTC.

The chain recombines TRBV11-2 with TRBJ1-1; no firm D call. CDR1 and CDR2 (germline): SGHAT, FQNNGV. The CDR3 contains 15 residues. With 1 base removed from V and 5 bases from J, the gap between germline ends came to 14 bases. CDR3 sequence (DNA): TGTGCCAGCAGCTTAGGAGCGGGGTTCGGTACTGAAGCTTTCTTT. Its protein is CASSLGAGFGTEAFF. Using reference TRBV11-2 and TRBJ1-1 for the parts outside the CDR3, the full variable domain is EAGVAQSPRYKIIEKRQSVAFWCNPISGHATLYWYQQILGQGPKLLIQFQNNGVVDDSQLPKDRFSAERLKGVDSTLKIQPAKLEDSAVYLCASSLGAGFGTEAFFGQGTRLTVV.

CDR3 in amino acids: CATSREAGRASRQYF. The CDR3 coding sequence is TGTGCCACCAGCAGAGAGGCAGGCCGAGCGTCTAGGCAGTATTTT. The chain couples TRBV15 to TRBJ2-3; no firm D call. V was shortened by 0 bases and J by 11 bases, with 18 bases between the two germline ends. This CDR3 region has 15 residues. Germline values: CDR1 LNHNV, CDR2 YYDKDF (reference sequence).

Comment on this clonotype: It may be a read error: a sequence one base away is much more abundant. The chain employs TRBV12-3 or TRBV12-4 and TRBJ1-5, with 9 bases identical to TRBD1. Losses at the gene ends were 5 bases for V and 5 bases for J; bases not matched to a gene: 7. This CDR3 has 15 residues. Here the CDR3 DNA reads TGTGCCAGCAGTGCCCTGGACAGGGGATATCAGCCCCAGCATTTT. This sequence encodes CASSALDRGYQPQHF.